The sequence of this TCR beta chain was determined in a study of OX40 agonist ivuxolimab in advanced cancers. A note on the overall study: Ivuxolimab was an agonistic, fully human IgG2 monoclonal antibody directed against OX40 (CD134), a costimulatory receptor. Intravenous ivuxolimab was administered to patients every 2 weeks at six dose levels: 0.01, 0.1, 0.3, 1.5, 3 and 10 mg/kg. Of the roughly 51 dose-escalation patients, hepatocellular carcinoma was present in roughly 19, melanoma in roughly 15, renal cell carcinoma in 9 and head and neck cancer in 9. In the dose-escalation cohort, over 65% of patients were male, and the mean age was around 60 years, with a range of 23 to 79. Patients were allowed to have had prior anti-PD-1, anti-PD-L1 or anti-CTLA-4 therapy, and around 41% of the dose-escalation patients had previously received checkpoint inhibitors. Partial responses occurred in three dose-escalation patients, of whom one had hepatocellular carcinoma and two had cutaneous melanoma. The purpose of peripheral TCRbeta sequencing was to test whether ivuxolimab changed TCR sequence diversity and led to clonal T-cell expansion. The monotherapy dose-escalation portion (N of about 50 patients) of the phase I ivuxolimab trial is reported in the paper. Study-level results and caveats: In the 0.1-3.0 mg/kg groups, partial responders were among the patients with the lowest normalized peripheral clonal expansion, particularly in CD8+ T cells. At doses from 0.1 to 3.0 mg/kg, clonal expansion was seen in both CD4+ and CD8+ blood T cells between baseline and week 6. After ivuxolimab, more expanded clones were found on average in CD8+ T cells than in CD4+ T cells. Antigen specificity was not determined for the clonally expanded peripheral T cells. Low levels of normalized T-cell clonal expansion were also shown by some nonresponding patients.

To sequence the TCRbeta CDR3 region, genomic DNA was isolated from the sorted cells. The immunoSEQ Assay was used for sequencing of TCRbeta CDR3 regions. This is the immuneACCESS table as TCRdb keeps it, with only in-frame sequences that have V and J called. A part of the clones is gone; compared with another copy, unresolved V genes explain less than half, and the rest is unexplained. A total of some 100,000 clones appear in this sample, approximately 89% of them only once. Jointly, the top ten make up approximately 0.58% of the sample. Patients with autoimmune disease history or receiving systemic immunosuppression were excluded from the trial. Peripheral blood for TCR sequencing was collected from all dose cohorts at baseline, on cycle 4 day 1, and on cycle 7 day 1. Samples were obtained from an open-label, multicenter, first-in-human phase I dose-escalation trial of ivuxolimab. The trial enrolled adults with locally advanced or metastatic head and neck squamous cell, hepatocellular, melanoma or renal cell carcinoma. CD4+ and CD8+ T cells were sorted separately from peripheral blood before TCR sequencing.

Remarks on this clone: Its antigen is not yet known. Per-nucleotide qualities are absent, and no much larger clonotype sits a single base away.

Inclusive of the bounding cysteine and phenylalanine, the CDR3 is 13 residues long. The DNA shown is the 39-base CDR3, in frame from base 1. The V and J ends are trimmed by 0 bases and 5 bases, leaving 7 bases between them. The germline V gene encodes CDR1 MNHEY and CDR2 SVGAGI. This clonotype was sampled from an adult with an advanced solid tumor such as melanoma, head and neck, liver or kidney cancer. The chain is made from TRBV6-5 and TRBJ2-5; the D gene assignment is ambiguous. The input for sequencing was CD4+ or CD8+ T cells sorted from blood, taken in a trial of the OX40 agonist ivuxolimab. DNA sequence: TGTGCCAGCAGTTACTCGATGAAGGAGACCCAGTACTTC. Protein translation: CASSYSMKETQYF.